The rows below give T cell receptor beta chains drawn from one sample of a study of cytomegalovirus exposure and HLA in healthy donors. Profiling relied on immunoSEQ multiplex PCR, and the TCRdb table lists in-frame clones only, not all of them. The repertoire holds fewer than 200,000 clones, 70% to 85% seen once, with over 2% in the top ten. The specimen was PBMCs. These receptor sequences come from a human donor in good health. CDR3s include the opening cysteine and the closing phenylalanine or tryptophan. The order of the fields is V gene, D gene, J gene, clone size, CDR3 protein, CDR3 DNA. D genes are given only for firm matches. Size is stated for part of the rows, as once, few or many counts, or as a class when the clone is expanded.

v_call: TRBV30; d_call: TRBD2; j_call: TRBJ2-3; clone_size: NA; cdr3_aa: CAWSAPSVGGSVDTQYF; cdr3_nt: TGTGCCTGGAGTGCTCCTAGTGTGGGGGGGTCTGTAGATACGCAGTATTTT
v_call: TRBV14; d_call: NA; j_call: TRBJ2-3; clone_size: NA; cdr3_aa: CASSQGSGATDTQYF; cdr3_nt: TGTGCCAGCAGCCAAGGGAGTGGGGCCACAGATACGCAGTATTTT
v_call: TRBV7-9; d_call: NA; j_call: TRBJ2-3; clone_size: NA; cdr3_aa: CASTPPATGTDTQYF; cdr3_nt: TGTGCCAGCACCCCGCCAGCGACGGGGACAGATACGCAGTATTTT
v_call: TRBV7-9; d_call: TRBD1; j_call: TRBJ2-3; clone_size: NA; cdr3_aa: CASSPPGTGLPDTQYF; cdr3_nt: TGTGCCAGCAGTCCGCCCGGGACAGGGCTTCCCGATACGCAGTATTTT
v_call: TRBV27; d_call: NA; j_call: TRBJ2-7; clone_size: NA; cdr3_aa: CASSWAQSSYEQYF; cdr3_nt: TGTGCCAGCAGTTGGGCCCAGAGCTCCTACGAGCAGTACTTC
v_call: TRBV9; d_call: NA; j_call: TRBJ1-4; clone_size: few; cdr3_aa: CASGGQLTGKLFF; cdr3_nt: TGTGCCAGCGGGGGACAACTGACGGGAAAACTGTTTTTT
v_call: TRBV4-1; d_call: TRBD1; j_call: TRBJ1-2; clone_size: NA; cdr3_aa: CASSQDGDSYYGYTF; cdr3_nt: TGCGCCAGCAGCCAAGACGGGGACAGCTACTATGGCTACACCTTC
v_call: TRBV10-3; d_call: NA; j_call: TRBJ2-3; clone_size: NA; cdr3_aa: CAISESGGRTDTQYF; cdr3_nt: TGTGCCATCAGTGAGTCCGGGGGTAGGACAGATACGCAGTATTTT
v_call: TRBV7-9; d_call: NA; j_call: TRBJ2-7; clone_size: NA; cdr3_aa: CASDESRGRNSYEQYF; cdr3_nt: TGTGCCAGCGATGAATCCCGGGGTCGAAACTCCTACGAGCAGTACTTC
v_call: TRBV10-3; d_call: TRBD2; j_call: TRBJ2-1; clone_size: NA; cdr3_aa: CAIRTSGDSEQFF; cdr3_nt: TGTGCCATCCGGACTAGCGGGGATAGTGAGCAGTTCTTC
v_call: TRBV11-3; d_call: NA; j_call: TRBJ2-3; clone_size: NA; cdr3_aa: CASSSRQGRVADTQYF; cdr3_nt: TGTGCCAGCAGCTCCCGACAGGGGAGGGTGGCAGATACGCAGTATTTT
v_call: TRBV4-1; d_call: TRBD2; j_call: TRBJ2-3; clone_size: NA; cdr3_aa: CASSQYSGGADTQYF; cdr3_nt: TGCGCCAGCAGCCAATATAGCGGGGGGGCAGATACGCAGTATTTT
v_call: TRBV6-5; d_call: TRBD2; j_call: TRBJ2-1; clone_size: NA; cdr3_aa: CASSLGLAEYNEQFF; cdr3_nt: TGTGCCAGCAGCCTCGGACTAGCGGAATACAATGAGCAGTTCTTC
v_call: TRBV7-9; d_call: NA; j_call: TRBJ1-2; clone_size: NA; cdr3_aa: CASSLEISDGYTF; cdr3_nt: TGTGCCAGCAGCTTAGAAATTTCGGATGGCTACACCTTC
v_call: TRBV9; d_call: NA; j_call: TRBJ2-3; clone_size: few; cdr3_aa: CASSVAQLAPDTQYF; cdr3_nt: TGTGCCAGCAGCGTAGCGCAGCTAGCGCCAGATACGCAGTATTTT
v_call: TRBV23-1; d_call: NA; j_call: TRBJ1-1; clone_size: NA; cdr3_aa: CASRPQGSNTEAFF; cdr3_nt: TGCGCCAGCAGGCCCCAGGGATCCAACACTGAAGCTTTCTTT
v_call: TRBV18; d_call: TRBD2; j_call: TRBJ2-1; clone_size: once; cdr3_aa: CASSPTGTSPSNEQFF; cdr3_nt: TGTGCCAGCTCACCAACCGGGACTAGCCCTTCCAATGAGCAGTTCTTC
v_call: TRBV5-8; d_call: TRBD1; j_call: TRBJ1-6; clone_size: NA; cdr3_aa: CASTPGGSYNSPLHF; cdr3_nt: TGTGCCAGCACCCCAGGGGGCTCCTATAATTCACCCCTCCACTTT
v_call: TRBV6-1; d_call: TRBD1; j_call: TRBJ1-4; clone_size: few; cdr3_aa: CASSTTTGSREKLFF; cdr3_nt: TGTGCCAGCAGTACCACGACAGGGAGCCGGGAAAAACTGTTTTTT
v_call: TRBV29-1; d_call: TRBD1; j_call: TRBJ1-1; clone_size: few; cdr3_aa: CSVVGQGGGTEAFF; cdr3_nt: TGCAGCGTTGTCGGACAGGGGGGAGGCACTGAAGCTTTCTTT
v_call: TRBV9; d_call: TRBD2; j_call: TRBJ2-1; clone_size: NA; cdr3_aa: CASSGGVAGGSYNEQFF; cdr3_nt: TGTGCCAGCAGCGGTGGGGTAGCGGGAGGATCCTACAATGAGCAGTTCTTC
v_call: TRBV7-9; d_call: NA; j_call: TRBJ2-6; clone_size: few; cdr3_aa: CASSLGGPGANVLTF; cdr3_nt: TGTGCCAGCAGCTTAGGGGGGCCTGGGGCCAACGTCCTGACTTTC
v_call: TRBV4-3; d_call: NA; j_call: TRBJ1-3; clone_size: few; cdr3_aa: CASSQDAGAGNTIYF; cdr3_nt: TGCGCCAGCAGCCAAGATGCAGGGGCTGGAAACACCATATATTTT
v_call: TRBV4-1; d_call: TRBD1; j_call: TRBJ1-2; clone_size: NA; cdr3_aa: CASSQGKGQGAYGYTF; cdr3_nt: TGCGCCAGCAGCCAAGGAAAAGGACAGGGGGCTTATGGCTACACCTTC
v_call: TRBV4-1; d_call: NA; j_call: TRBJ1-2; clone_size: NA; cdr3_aa: CASSQGGDHLDGYTF; cdr3_nt: TGCGCCAGCAGCCAAGGGGGGGACCACCTGGATGGCTACACCTTC
v_call: TRBV27; d_call: TRBD2; j_call: TRBJ2-7; clone_size: NA; cdr3_aa: CASSLGTSGYEQYF; cdr3_nt: TGTGCCAGCAGTTTAGGTACTAGCGGCTACGAGCAGTACTTC
v_call: TRBV19; d_call: TRBD1; j_call: TRBJ1-5; clone_size: once; cdr3_aa: CATGGGQPQHF; cdr3_nt: TGTGCCACAGGGGGCGGTCAGCCCCAGCATTTT
v_call: TRBV7-3; d_call: NA; j_call: TRBJ1-3; clone_size: NA; cdr3_aa: CASSLPGSGNTIYF; cdr3_nt: TGTGCCAGCAGCTTACCGGGGTCTGGAAACACCATATATTTT
v_call: TRBV5-6; d_call: TRBD2; j_call: TRBJ2-1; clone_size: NA; cdr3_aa: CASSSQTSGGVNEQFF; cdr3_nt: TGTGCCAGCAGCTCGCAGACTAGCGGGGGGGTCAATGAGCAGTTCTTC